This entry lists 32 T cell receptor beta chains sequenced from one sample in a study of shared clonotypes between healthy human individuals. Method: immunoSEQ multiplex PCR; TCRdb's copy keeps in-frame clones and lacks some. The sample records roughly 2,500,000 clones, 93% being singletons. Input material: naive CD4+ T cells from PBMCs. Described subset: CD45RA+ positively selected. Receptor source: a man aged 18 to 35 in good health. Some clones in this sample may be carry-over from other donors' samples.

This chain links TRBV6-6 with TRBJ2-1; 12 bases fit TRBD2. The CDR3 extends over 16 amino acids. Trimming took 6 bases from V and 3 from J; bases not matched to a gene: 6. Germline V lookup: CDR1 MNHNY, CDR2 SVGAGI (reference sequence). The DNA for the CDR3 is TGTGCCAGCAGACACGGACTAGCGGGGTACTACAATGAGCAGTTCTTC. It encodes CASRHGLAGYYNEQFF.

This chain uses TRBV7-8 with TRBJ2-7, with 8 bases fitting TRBD1. This CDR3 is built from 15 residues. CDR1 SGHVS and CDR2 FQNEAQ come from the germline V gene. J was trimmed by 4 bases and V by 0 bases; bases with no gene match: 5. The CDR3 protein is CASSLAGQASYEQYF. Here the CDR3 DNA reads TGTGCCAGCAGCTTAGCGGGACAGGCGTCGTACGAGCAGTACTTC.

This sequence joins TRBV7-9 and TRBJ1-4; perhaps TRBD1 as D (6 bases). The CDR3 has 15 amino acids. V lost 1 base, J lost 4 bases, and 10 bases lay in between. CDR1 is SEHNR and CDR2 is FQNEAQ in the germline V gene (reference sequence). The CDR3: CASSLGQAVNEKLFF. CDR3 DNA sequence: TGTGCCAGCAGCTTAGGACAGGCAGTTAATGAAAAACTGTTTTTT.

The rearrangement links TRBV7-7 to TRBJ2-5; no definite D call. Germline assignment: CDR1 SSHAT and CDR2 FNYEAQ (reference sequence). The V gene lost 3 bases and the J gene lost 1 base, with 6 bases spanning the gap. The CDR3 is 13 residues long. Here the CDR3 reads CASSFRAQETQYF. In nucleotides, the CDR3 is TGTGCCAGCAGCTTTAGGGCCCAAGAGACCCAGTACTTC.

The chain couples TRBV5-6 to TRBJ1-1; D may be TRBD1 (5 bases). V dropped 0 bases and J dropped 5 bases, with 14 bases sitting between them. The germline V gene encodes CDR1 SGHDT and CDR2 YYEEEE. The length of the CDR3 is 15 residues. The CDR3 DNA is TGTGCCAGCAGCTTGGGGGGCAGGGTCGGAACTGAAGCTTTCTTT. Amino acids: CASSLGGRVGTEAFF.

This clone was counted between two and nine times. The rearrangement uses TRBV7-9 and TRBJ1-5, with a weak D call TRBD1 (5 bases). Trimming took 5 bases from V and 6 from J, leaving 11 bases between them. CDR1 and CDR2 from the germline V gene are SEHNR and FQNEAQ (reference sequence). The CDR3 is 13 residues long. The CDR3 loop is CASSREGAQPQHF. The CDR3 DNA reads TGTGCCAGCAGCCGCGAAGGGGCTCAGCCCCAGCATTTT.

V gene TRBV21-1 combines with J gene TRBJ2-5; the table gives TRBD2 as D, unverified against the DNA. TRBV21-1 corresponds to a pseudogene. The CDR3 spans 19 residues. This CDR3 is CASSKRGLAGEVGQETQYF. The CDR3 DNA reads as TGTGCCAGCAGCAAACGAGGACTAGCGGGAGAGGTTGGCCAAGAGACCCAGTACTTC.

The count of this clone is one. The genes are TRBV7-3 and TRBJ2-1; D may be TRBD2 (5 bases). This CDR3 is 12 amino acids long. Between the trimmed V and J ends, which lost 1 base and 8 bases, there was a span of 6 bases. Germline CDR1 SGHTA, CDR2 FQGTGA. This CDR3 is CASSLNSDEQFF. DNA for the CDR3: TGTGCCAGCAGCTTAAATAGCGATGAGCAGTTCTTC.

The rearrangement uses TRBV5-1 and TRBJ2-3; TRBD1 agrees at 8 bases. The CDR3 covers 21 residues. Germline V gives CDR1 SGHRS, CDR2 YFSETQ. The junction had 30 bases not matched to a gene; V was cut back by 4 bases and J by 8 bases. Written as DNA, the CDR3 is TGCGCCAGCAGCCATCTCCCATGGACAGGGTCCCAACGCGGGCCTCTACGTACGCAGTATTTT. Protein sequence: CASSHLPWTGSQRGPLRTQYF.

The rearrangement links TRBV28 to TRBJ2-3; D uncertain. CDR3 length equals 14 residues. Trimming left V 6 bases short and J 0 bases short, with 10 bases between. Germline V gene data show CDR1 as MDHEN and CDR2 as SYDVKM. CDR3 in amino acids: CASSFLRSTDTQYF. The CDR3 nucleotides are TGTGCCAGCAGCTTTCTTCGTAGCACAGATACGCAGTATTTT.

As to this clone: The sample has other DNA sequences that encode this CDR3 too. V usage is TRBV30 and J usage is TRBJ1-2; no clear D gene. The V and J ends lost 3 bases and 2 bases respectively, with 7 bases between them. From germline, CDR1 is GTSNPN and CDR2 SVGIG (reference sequence). The CDR3 sequence is 12 residues long. CDR3 bases: TGTGCCTGGAGCCCAGTAAACTATGGCTACACCTTC. Protein product: CAWSPVNYGYTF.

The rearrangement links TRBV19 to TRBJ1-1; a possible D gene is TRBD1 (5 bases). This CDR3 is built from 14 residues. Per the germline V gene, CDR1 is LNHDA and CDR2 is SQIVND (reference sequence). The ends were cut back, 1 base at V and 5 bases at J, with 11 bases in the middle. The DNA of the CDR3 is TGTGCCAGTAGTATAGCGGAAGGGGTAACTGAAGCTTTCTTT. It translates to CASSIAEGVTEAFF.

The rearrangement uses TRBV28 and TRBJ1-1; perhaps TRBD1 as D (6 bases). CDR1 MDHEN and CDR2 SYDVKM come from the germline V gene. Trimming removed 7 bases at V and 3 bases at J, with 15 bases between. The CDR3 spans 14 residues. In DNA, the CDR3 is TGTGCCAGCAACACACAGGGCGGGGACACTGAAGCTTTCTTT. It codes for CASNTQGGDTEAFF.

This clone was seen a single time. Other DNA sequences in this specimen translate into the identical CDR3. The chain has TRBV28 and TRBJ2-3; D may be TRBD1 (8 bases). V lost 4 bases, J lost 6 bases, and 14 bases lay in between. The CDR3 sequence is 14 residues long. The germline V gene encodes CDR1 MDHEN and CDR2 SYDVKM. The CDR3 nucleotides are TGTGCCAGCAGTTCAGGACAGGGAGGGGATACGCAGTATTTT. Translation gives CASSSGQGGDTQYF.

The DNA for the CDR3 is TGTGCCAGCAGTTACATCGCCTTAAACCCCTACAATGAGCAGTTCTTC. As protein: CASSYIALNPYNEQFF. The chain couples TRBV6-5 to TRBJ2-1, with unresolved D. The V and J ends lost 2 bases and 2 bases respectively, with 13 bases between them. Per germline, CDR1 MNHEY and CDR2 SVGAGI. This CDR3 comprises 16 residues.

The CDR3 here is CASSVGVRGSSTDTQYF. As DNA, the CDR3 is TGTGCCAGCAGCGTAGGTGTCAGAGGGAGTAGCACAGATACGCAGTATTTT. The chain is built from TRBV9 and TRBJ2-3; tentative D call: TRBD2 (5 bases). Trimming removed 0 bases from V and 0 bases from J, with 14 bases in between. The CDR3 loop spans 17 amino acids. The germline V gene encodes CDR1 SGDLS and CDR2 YYNGEE.

The chain recombines TRBV10-1 with TRBJ2-7; the D gene is possibly TRBD2 (5 bases). The V end lost 3 bases, the J end lost 0 bases, and 6 bases lay between the germline ends. The CDR3 is 13 residues long. Germline V gene lookup returns CDR1 WNHNN and CDR2 SYGVQD (reference sequence). This CDR3 reads CASSEGSSYEQYF. CDR3 in DNA: TGCGCCAGCAGTGAAGGGAGCTCCTACGAGCAGTACTTC.

This sequence joins TRBV5-1 and TRBJ2-1; D is uncertain. The CDR3 extends over 15 amino acids. In germline, CDR1 is SGHRS, CDR2 YFSETQ. Trimming pared 4 bases from V and 3 bases from J, leaving 14 bases between. The CDR3 DNA sequence: TGCGCCAGCAGCCCGCTAGATCCTTACTACAATGAGCAGTTCTTC. Its translation: CASSPLDPYYNEQFF.

This clone was seen once. The chain is built from TRBV28 and TRBJ1-5; unclear D gene. This CDR3 spans 15 amino acids. V was pared by 6 bases and J by 3 bases, with 15 bases between. The germline V gene has CDR1 MDHEN and CDR2 SYDVKM. In nucleotides, the CDR3 is TGTGCCAGCAGGTTGACACCCCTCCCCAATCAGCCCCAGCATTTT. Translation: CASRLTPLPNQPQHF.

As to this clone: This specimen includes other DNA sequences encoding the same CDR3. The rearrangement links TRBV5-1 to TRBJ2-5; D uncertain. Germline values: CDR1 SGHRS, CDR2 YFSETQ. V was pared by 2 bases and J by 1 base, with 9 bases between. The CDR3 extends over 14 amino acids. CDR3 in amino acids: CASSFGRAQETQYF. CDR3 DNA: TGCGCCAGCAGCTTCGGAAGAGCCCAAGAGACCCAGTACTTC.

The V and J genes are TRBV28 and TRBJ2-2, with D possibly TRBD1 on 6 matching bases. Germline V gives CDR1 MDHEN, CDR2 SYDVKM. This CDR3 is 13 amino acids long. This chain's CDR3 is CVTRTAVGGELFF. The CDR3 DNA sequence: TGTGTCACCAGGACAGCTGTCGGGGGGGAGCTGTTTTTT.

The chain carries TRBV28 and TRBJ2-3, with D unclear. From germline, CDR1 is MDHEN and CDR2 SYDVKM. This CDR3 is 12 amino acids long. Deletions cut 5 bases from V and 5 bases from J, with 8 bases between. In DNA form, the CDR3 reads TGTGCCAGCAGTCAGACTGGAGATACGCAGTATTTT. Translating it yields CASSQTGDTQYF.

The chain is built from TRBV6-6 and TRBJ2-7; a weak D match, TRBD2 (6 bases). Germline V gives CDR1 MNHNY, CDR2 SVGAGI (reference sequence). The CDR3 length is 13 residues. Trimming removed 8 bases at V and 3 bases at J, with 14 bases between. The CDR3 spells CASWDSLNYEQYF. In DNA, the CDR3 is TGTGCCAGCTGGGACTCGCTAAACTACGAGCAGTACTTC.

The genes are TRBV9 and TRBJ1-1; D is unclear. V gave up 5 bases and J gave up 11 bases, with 16 bases separating them. CDR3 length equals 12 residues. Per the germline V gene, CDR1 is SGDLS and CDR2 is YYNGEE. CDR3 DNA sequence: TGTGCCAGCAGTTACGGCCGCGGCCAGGCTTTCTTT. This encodes CASSYGRGQAFF.

The rearrangement joins TRBV18 to TRBJ2-7, with 13 bases identical to TRBD2. Losses at the gene ends were 3 bases for V and 7 bases for J; bases not matched to a gene: 9. The germline V gene encodes CDR1 KGHSH and CDR2 LQKENI. The CDR3 spans 16 residues. DNA for the CDR3: TGTGCCAGCTCACCGCGACTAGCGGGAGGCCACCTAGAGCAGTACTTC. Amino acid sequence: CASSPRLAGGHLEQYF.

With regard to this clone: Other DNA sequences in the same sample also yield this CDR3. The chain has TRBV18 and TRBJ2-2; unclear D gene. Germline V gene data show CDR1 as KGHSH and CDR2 as LQKENI. V lost 3 bases and J lost 2, with 10 bases in between. The CDR3 consists of 15 residues. For the CDR3, the DNA is TGTGCCAGCTCACCGGAGACGGGTAACACCGGGGAGCTGTTTTTT. This gives the protein CASSPETGNTGELFF.

This rearrangement joins TRBV7-2 to TRBJ1-2; D call uncertain. Trimming stripped 5 bases from V and 8 bases from J, with 18 bases between. CDR1 SGHTA and CDR2 FQGNSA come from the germline V gene. This CDR3 has 14 amino acids. The CDR3 sequence is CASSPAVRDRGYTF. CDR3 bases: TGTGCCAGCAGCCCCGCAGTTAGGGATCGGGGCTACACCTTC.

This clone came up once. V usage is TRBV15 and J usage is TRBJ2-1, with 10 bases lining up with TRBD2. Germline-derived CDR1 and CDR2 are LNHNV and YYDKDF (reference sequence). The CDR3 contains 14 residues. Trimming took 8 bases from V and 5 from J; bases not matched to a gene: 6. The CDR3 DNA reads TGTGCCACCCGGAAGCGGGAGGGTGACAATGAGCAGTTCTTC. The encoded protein is CATRKREGDNEQFF.

V is TRBV13 and J is TRBJ2-7; 9 bases are a match to TRBD2. V was clipped by 3 bases and J by 3 bases; unmatched bases: 0. This CDR3 has 13 residues. The V gene's germline CDR1 is PRHDT and CDR2 FYEKMQ (reference sequence). The CDR3 region has the DNA TGTGCCAGCAGCTTGCGGGAGGGCTACGAGCAGTACTTC. This gives the protein CASSLREGYEQYF.

Notes on this clone: In the same sample, other DNA sequences code for this CDR3. The rearrangement joins TRBV18 to TRBJ2-5, with D tentatively TRBD2 (5 bases). Deletions cut 3 bases from V and 2 bases from J, with 7 bases between. Germline V gene lookup returns CDR1 KGHSH and CDR2 LQKENI. The CDR3 consists of 13 residues. This chain's CDR3 is CASSPPGQETQYF. The DNA for the CDR3 is TGTGCCAGCTCACCCCCGGGGCAAGAGACCCAGTACTTC.

The genes are TRBV5-4 and TRBJ1-6; D uncertain. CDR1 is SGHNT and CDR2 is YYREEE in the germline V gene (reference sequence). Trimming removed 4 bases from V and 5 bases from J, with 13 bases in between. The CDR3 is 15 amino acids. For the CDR3, the DNA is TGTGCCAGCAGCCCGTGGGAGGGCAATAATTCACCCCTCCACTTT. It specifies CASSPWEGNNSPLHF.

The chain employs TRBV5-1 and TRBJ2-5; no clear D. The CDR3 loop spans 13 amino acids. Germline V gene sequence: CDR1 SGHRS, CDR2 YFSETQ. V lost 0 bases and J 5 bases, leaving 8 bases between the germline ends. CDR3 protein: CASSLEGFETQYF. CDR3 nucleotides: TGCGCCAGCAGCTTGGAAGGGTTCGAGACCCAGTACTTC.